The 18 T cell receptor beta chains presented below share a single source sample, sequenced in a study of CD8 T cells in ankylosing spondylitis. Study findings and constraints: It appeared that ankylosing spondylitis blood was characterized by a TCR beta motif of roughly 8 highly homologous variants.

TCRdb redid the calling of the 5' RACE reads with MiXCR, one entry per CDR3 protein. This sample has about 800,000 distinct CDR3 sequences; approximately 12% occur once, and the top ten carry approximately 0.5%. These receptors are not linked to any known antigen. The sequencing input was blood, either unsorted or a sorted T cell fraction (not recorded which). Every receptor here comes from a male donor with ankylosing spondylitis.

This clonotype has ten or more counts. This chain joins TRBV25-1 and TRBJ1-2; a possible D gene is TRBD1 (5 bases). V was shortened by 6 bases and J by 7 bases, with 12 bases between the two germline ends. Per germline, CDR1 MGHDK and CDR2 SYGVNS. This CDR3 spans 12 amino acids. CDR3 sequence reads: CASSGTSGGYTF. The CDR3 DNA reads TGTGCCAGCAGCGGGACGTCAGGTGGCTACACCTTC.

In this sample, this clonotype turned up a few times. As DNA, the CDR3 is TGTGCCAGCAGGGCTAGAGGGGGGTGGGCGTACGAGCAGTACTTC. Its protein is CASRARGGWAYEQYF. This rearrangement joins TRBV28 to TRBJ2-7; D tentatively fits TRBD1 or TRBD2 (6 bases each). CDR1 MDHEN and CDR2 SYDVKM come from the germline V gene. Trimming took off 6 bases at V and 4 bases at J, with 19 bases between the two ends. This CDR3 spans 15 amino acids.

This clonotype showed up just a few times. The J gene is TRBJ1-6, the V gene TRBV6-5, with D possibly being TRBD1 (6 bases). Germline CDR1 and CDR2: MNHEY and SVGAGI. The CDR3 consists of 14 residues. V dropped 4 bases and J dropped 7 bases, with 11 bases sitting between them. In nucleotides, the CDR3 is TGTGCCAGCAGTTGGGGGCAGACCAATTCACCCCTCCACTTT. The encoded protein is CASSWGQTNSPLHF.

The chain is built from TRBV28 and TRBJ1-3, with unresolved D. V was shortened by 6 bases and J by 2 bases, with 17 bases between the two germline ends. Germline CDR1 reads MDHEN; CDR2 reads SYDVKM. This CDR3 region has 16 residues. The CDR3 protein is CASRSQVLTAGNTIYF. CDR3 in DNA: TGTGCCAGCAGAAGTCAAGTACTAACGGCTGGAAACACCATATATTTT.

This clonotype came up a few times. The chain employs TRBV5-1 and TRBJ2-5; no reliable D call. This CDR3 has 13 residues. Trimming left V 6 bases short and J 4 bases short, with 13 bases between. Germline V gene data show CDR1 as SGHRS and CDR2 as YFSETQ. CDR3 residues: CASKTGPGETQYF. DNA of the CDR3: TGCGCCAGCAAAACGGGCCCGGGAGAGACCCAGTACTTC.

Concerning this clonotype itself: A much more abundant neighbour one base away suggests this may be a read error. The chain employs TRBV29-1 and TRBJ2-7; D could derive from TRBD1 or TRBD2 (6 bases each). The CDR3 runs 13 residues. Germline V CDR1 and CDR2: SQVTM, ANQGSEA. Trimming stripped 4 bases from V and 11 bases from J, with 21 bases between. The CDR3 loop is CSVVPGAGVTEYF. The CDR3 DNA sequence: TGCAGCGTTGTTCCGGGGGCTGGGGTTACAGAGTACTTC.

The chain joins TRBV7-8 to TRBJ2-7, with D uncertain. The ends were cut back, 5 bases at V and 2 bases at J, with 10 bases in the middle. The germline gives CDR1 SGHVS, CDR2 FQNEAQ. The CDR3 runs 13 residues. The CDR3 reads CASSRGITYEQYF. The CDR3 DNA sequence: TGTGCCAGCAGCCGTGGGATCACCTACGAGCAGTACTTC.

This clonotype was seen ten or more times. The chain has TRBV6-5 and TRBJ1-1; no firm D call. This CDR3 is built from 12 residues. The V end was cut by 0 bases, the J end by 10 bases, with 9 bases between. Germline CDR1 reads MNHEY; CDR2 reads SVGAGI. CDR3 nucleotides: TGTGCCAGCAGTTACTCTGGCAGAGGAGCTTTCTTT. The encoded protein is CASSYSGRGAFF.

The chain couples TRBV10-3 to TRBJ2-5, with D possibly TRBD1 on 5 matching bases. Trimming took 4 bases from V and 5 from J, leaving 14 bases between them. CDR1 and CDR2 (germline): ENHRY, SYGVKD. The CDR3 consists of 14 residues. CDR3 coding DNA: TGTGCCATCAGTGGGGTCAGGGTGGTGGAGACCCAGTACTTC. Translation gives CAISGVRVVETQYF.

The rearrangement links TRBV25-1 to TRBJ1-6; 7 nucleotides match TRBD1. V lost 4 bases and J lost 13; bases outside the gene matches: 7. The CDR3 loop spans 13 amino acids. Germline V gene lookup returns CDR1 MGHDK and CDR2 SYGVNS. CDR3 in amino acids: CASSVTGFSPLHF. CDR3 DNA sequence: TGTGCCAGCAGTGTGACAGGGTTTTCGCCCCTCCACTTT.

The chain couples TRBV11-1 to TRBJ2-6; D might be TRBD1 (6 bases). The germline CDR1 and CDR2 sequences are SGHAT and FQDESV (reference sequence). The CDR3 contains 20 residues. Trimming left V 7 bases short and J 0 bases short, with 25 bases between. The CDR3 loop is CASTDPGWTAHSSGANVLTF. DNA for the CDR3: TGTGCCAGCACCGATCCTGGTTGGACAGCTCACAGCTCTGGGGCCAACGTCCTGACTTTC.

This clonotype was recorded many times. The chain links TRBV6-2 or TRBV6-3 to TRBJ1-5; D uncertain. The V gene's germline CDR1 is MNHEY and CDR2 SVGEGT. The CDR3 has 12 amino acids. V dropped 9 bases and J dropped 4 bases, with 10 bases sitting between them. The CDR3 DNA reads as TGTGCCAGTAGGACGTTAAATCAGCCCCAGCATTTT. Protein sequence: CASRTLNQPQHF.

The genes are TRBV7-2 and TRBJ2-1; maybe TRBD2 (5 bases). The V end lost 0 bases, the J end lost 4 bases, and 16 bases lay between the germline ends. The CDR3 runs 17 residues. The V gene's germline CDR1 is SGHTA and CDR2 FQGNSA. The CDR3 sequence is CASSLAVRLAGYNEQFF. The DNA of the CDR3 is TGTGCCAGCAGCTTAGCTGTCAGGCTAGCCGGGTACAATGAGCAGTTCTTC.

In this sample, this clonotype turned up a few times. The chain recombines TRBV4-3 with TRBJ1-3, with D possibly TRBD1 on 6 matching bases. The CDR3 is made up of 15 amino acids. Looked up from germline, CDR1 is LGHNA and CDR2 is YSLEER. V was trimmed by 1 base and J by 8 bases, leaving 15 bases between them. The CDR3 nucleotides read TGCGCCAGCAGCCAAGCCCCAGGGGAGTTGGACACCATATATTTT. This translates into CASSQAPGELDTIYF.

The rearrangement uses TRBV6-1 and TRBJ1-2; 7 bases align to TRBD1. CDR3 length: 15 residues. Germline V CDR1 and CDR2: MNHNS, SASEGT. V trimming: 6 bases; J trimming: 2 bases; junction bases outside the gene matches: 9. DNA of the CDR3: TGTGCCAGCAGACCCGGGGGGACAGCGAACTATGGCTACACCTTC. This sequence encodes CASRPGGTANYGYTF.

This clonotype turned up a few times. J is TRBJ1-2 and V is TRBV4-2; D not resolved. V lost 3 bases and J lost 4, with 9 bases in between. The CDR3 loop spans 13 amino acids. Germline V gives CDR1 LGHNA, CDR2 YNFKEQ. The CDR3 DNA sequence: TGTGCCAGCAGCCAGGACCTAGCCTATGGCTACACCTTC. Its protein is CASSQDLAYGYTF.

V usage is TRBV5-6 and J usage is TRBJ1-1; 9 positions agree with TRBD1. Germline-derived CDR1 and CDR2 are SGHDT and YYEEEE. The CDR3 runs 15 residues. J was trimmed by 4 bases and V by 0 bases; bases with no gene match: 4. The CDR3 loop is CASSLAGTGITEAFF. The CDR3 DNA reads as TGTGCCAGCAGCTTGGCCGGGACAGGGATCACTGAAGCTTTCTTT. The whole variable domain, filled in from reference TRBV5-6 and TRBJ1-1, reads DAGVTQSPTHLIKTRGQQVTLRCSPKSGHDTVSWYQQALGQGPQFIFQYYEEEERQRGNFPDRFSGHQFPNYSSELNVNALLLGDSALYLCASSLAGTGITEAFFGQGTRLTVV.

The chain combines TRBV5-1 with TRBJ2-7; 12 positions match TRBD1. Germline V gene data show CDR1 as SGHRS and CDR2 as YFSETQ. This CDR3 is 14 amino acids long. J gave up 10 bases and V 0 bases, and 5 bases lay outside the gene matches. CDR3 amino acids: CASSLEGDRGLQYF. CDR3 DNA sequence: TGCGCCAGCAGCTTGGAAGGGGACAGGGGGCTCCAGTACTTC.